The rows below give T cell receptor beta chains drawn from one sample of a study of cytomegalovirus exposure and HLA in healthy donors. The repertoire was sequenced with immunoSEQ multiplex PCR; TCRdb's copy has only in-frame clones and lacks some. The sample carries 35,000 to 50,000 clones, under 95% recorded once. Material: PBMCs. These receptors all stem from a young woman in good health and CMV-seronegative. Both conserved end residues are part of each CDR3. A D gene is named only where the DNA matches it firmly. Clone size is not always given. Where it is, it says once, few, many or a class for expanded clones.

clone_size	v_call	d_call	j_call	cdr3_aa	cdr3_nt
.	TRBV5-1	.	TRBJ1-4	CASRKGGSNEKLFF	TGCGCCAGCAGAAAGGGGGGGAGTAATGAAAAACTGTTTTTT
.	TRBV5-1	.	TRBJ2-5	CASSFLAVQETQYF	TGCGCCAGCAGTTTCCTGGCAGTCCAAGAGACCCAGTACTTC
.	TRBV4-2	.	TRBJ1-2	CASSQEGPRRGYTF	TGTGCCAGCAGCCAGGAGGGCCCGAGGAGGGGCTACACCTTC
.	TRBV28	TRBD2	TRBJ2-7	CASSVGGMGRAEQYF	TGTGCCAGCTCCGTGGGGGGGATGGGACGGGCCGAGCAGTACTTC
.	TRBV29-1	.	TRBJ1-4	CSVEDQKIPAGLSF	TGCAGCGTTGAAGATCAAAAAATTCCGGCAGGGCTCTCTTTT
.	TRBV7-7	.	TRBJ1-2	CASRKNECNTVYGYTF	TGTGCCAGCAGAAAAAACGAGTGTAATACGGTCTATGGCTACACCTTC
.	TRBV6-6	.	TRBJ2-1	CASRSNAYSYNEQFF	TGTGCCAGCAGATCAAATGCCTACAGCTACAATGAGCAGTTCTTC
few	TRBV5-5	.	TRBJ2-5	CASSALGGQETQYF	TGTGCCAGCAGCGCACTCGGAGGCCAAGAGACCCAGTACTTC
.	TRBV6-1	.	TRBJ2-7	CASSVKTETYEQYF	TGTGCCAGCAGTGTTAAGACAGAAACCTACGAGCAGTACTTC
.	TRBV2	.	TRBJ2-5	CASSGWGDSETQYF	TGTGCCAGCAGTGGATGGGGAGACTCGGAGACCCAGTACTTC
.	TRBV2	.	TRBJ1-5	CASRRDSNQPQHF	TGTGCCAGCAGAAGAGATAGCAATCAGCCCCAGCATTTT
.	TRBV19	.	TRBJ2-3	CASSMASGRDTQYF	TGTGCCAGTAGTATGGCCTCGGGAAGGGATACGCAGTATTTT
.	TRBV4-2	TRBD1	TRBJ1-4	CASSEGTGNEKLFF	TGTGCCAGCAGCGAAGGGACAGGGAATGAAAAACTGTTTTTT
.	TRBV21-1	.	TRBJ2-7	CASGGPFHAGEQYF	TGTGCCAGCGGCGGCCCCTTTCATGCGGGAGAGCAGTACTTC
.	TRBV5-1	TRBD1	TRBJ1-2	CASSPRDSYGYTF	TGCGCCAGCAGCCCCCGGGACAGCTATGGCTACACCTTC
.	TRBV7-9	TRBD1	TRBJ2-1	CASSLNDRGDEQFF	TGTGCCAGCAGCTTAAACGACAGGGGCGATGAGCAGTTCTTC
.	TRBV11-2	.	TRBJ2-7	CASSPGHSSYEQYF	TGTGCCAGCAGCCCCGGACACAGCTCCTACGAGCAGTACTTC
once	TRBV19	.	TRBJ1-2	CASSRVGDGYTF	TGTGCCAGTAGTAGAGTAGGGGATGGCTACACCTTC
once	TRBV6-1	TRBD2	TRBJ2-1	CASSESPGLAGNEQLF	TGTGCCAGCAGTGAATCTCCCGGACTAGCGGGCAATGAGCAGCTCTTC
once	TRBV2	TRBD1	TRBJ2-7	CASSDSRGQGTYEQYF	TGTGCCAGCTCCGATTCCAGGGGACAGGGGACCTACGAGCAGTACTTC
once	TRBV6-5	TRBD1	TRBJ2-2	CASSYSGQGYTGELFF	TGTGCCAGCAGTTACTCGGGACAGGGGTACACCGGGGAGCTGTTTTTT
medium-sized	TRBV6-4	.	TRBJ1-1	CASSERFNTEAFF	TGTGCCAGCAGTGAGAGATTCAACACTGAAGCTTTCTTT
.	TRBV5-5	TRBD1	TRBJ1-5	CASSLVQGAYSNQPQHF	TGTGCCAGCAGCTTGGTACAGGGGGCGTATAGCAATCAGCCCCAGCATTTT
once	TRBV11-2	.	TRBJ1-1	CASVVGGNTEAFF	TGTGCCAGTGTCGTGGGAGGGAACACTGAAGCTTTCTTT
.	TRBV28	TRBD1	TRBJ1-3	CASSPGQVGNTIYF	TGTGCCAGCAGTCCGGGACAGGTGGGAAACACCATATATTTT
once	TRBV23-1	TRBD1	TRBJ1-4	CASSQSGQGNDNEKLFF	TGCGCCAGCAGTCAATCGGGACAGGGGAACGATAATGAAAAACTGTTTTTT
.	TRBV19	.	TRBJ1-3	CASSIQWAVGSGSGNTIYF	TGTGCCAGTAGTATTCAGTGGGCAGTCGGCTCAGGTTCTGGAAACACCATATATTTT
.	TRBV28	TRBD1	TRBJ2-7	CASSPDDRGNYEQYF	TGTGCCAGCAGTCCAGACGACAGGGGTAACTACGAGCAGTACTTC
once	TRBV7-3	.	TRBJ2-7	CASSLGDTPYEQYF	TGTGCCAGCAGCTTAGGGGACACCCCCTACGAGCAGTACTTC
.	TRBV7-9	.	TRBJ2-7	CASSRSSYEQYF	TGTGCCAGCAGTCGCAGCTCCTACGAGCAGTACTTC
once	TRBV6-5	.	TRBJ2-7	CASSYTDNYEQYF	TGTGCCAGCAGTTACACGGACAACTACGAGCAGTACTTC
.	TRBV30	TRBD2	TRBJ2-3	CAWSWTSGHEDKLTDTQYF	TGTGCCTGGTCATGGACTAGCGGGCACGAGGATAAACTCACAGATACGCAGTATTTT
.	TRBV7-2	TRBD1	TRBJ2-5	CASSSGTVKETQYF	TGTGCCAGCAGCTCCGGGACAGTTAAAGAGACCCAGTACTTC
.	TRBV9	TRBD2	TRBJ2-5	CASSVRGGALETQYF	TGTGCCAGCAGCGTACGGGGGGGGGCCCTGGAGACCCAGTACTTC
.	TRBV19	TRBD1	TRBJ1-1	CASSIQGATEAFF	TGTGCCAGTAGTATTCAGGGGGCGACTGAAGCTTTCTTT
once	TRBV6-6	.	TRBJ2-3	CASSFSGSTDTQYF	TGTGCCAGCAGTTTTTCCGGGAGCACAGATACGCAGTATTTT
once	TRBV28	TRBD1	TRBJ2-1	CASSYRDRGNHNEQFF	TGTGCCAGCAGTTACCGGGACAGGGGTAATCACAATGAGCAGTTCTTC
.	TRBV5-5	TRBD2	TRBJ2-5	CASSLVSSGGAKEETQYF	TGTGCCAGCAGCTTGGTGTCCAGCGGGGGGGCCAAGGAAGAGACCCAGTACTTC
.	TRBV9	.	TRBJ1-1	CASSVEGSGHTEAFF	TGTGCCAGCAGCGTAGAGGGGTCCGGACACACTGAAGCTTTCTTT
.	TRBV11-2	TRBD2	TRBJ2-5	CASSALAGQETQYF	TGTGCCAGCAGCGCGTTAGCGGGACAAGAGACCCAGTACTTC
.	TRBV6-1	.	TRBJ1-6	CASSAKVGGYNSPLHF	TGTGCCAGCAGTGCGAAAGTAGGGGGATATAATTCACCCCTCCACTTT
.	TRBV19	.	TRBJ2-2	CASSTRLNTGELFF	TGTGCCAGTAGTACCCGACTGAACACCGGGGAGCTGTTTTTT
.	TRBV10-3	.	TRBJ2-7	CATGDDRLPYEQYF	TGTGCCACGGGGGATGACAGATTACCCTACGAGCAGTACTTC
.	TRBV6-1	TRBD1	TRBJ1-2	CASSEEAGGNGYTF	TGTGCCAGCAGTGAAGAGGCAGGGGGCAATGGCTACACCTTC
.	TRBV13	.	TRBJ2-1	CASSWTNPYNEQFF	TGTGCCAGCAGCTGGACTAACCCCTACAATGAGCAGTTCTTC
.	TRBV6-6	TRBD1	TRBJ1-1	CASRPGTGAEAFF	TGTGCCAGCAGACCCGGGACAGGGGCTGAAGCTTTCTTT
.	TRBV5-8	.	TRBJ2-5	CASSWGDGVETQYF	TGTGCCAGCAGCTGGGGGGATGGGGTGGAGACCCAGTACTTC
.	TRBV29-1	.	TRBJ2-7	CSVGTPTGEQYF	TGCAGCGTTGGCACCCCGACGGGGGAGCAGTACTTC
.	TRBV6-1	.	TRBJ2-7	CASREGGVYEQYF	TGTGCCAGCAGGGAGGGAGGAGTCTACGAGCAGTACTTC
.	TRBV7-3	TRBD1	TRBJ2-5	CASSRGQEETQYF	TGTGCCAGCAGCCGGGGACAGGAAGAGACCCAGTACTTC
.	TRBV28	TRBD1	TRBJ1-4	CASSGPGGTEKLFF	TGTGCCAGCAGCGGGCCAGGGGGCACTGAAAAACTGTTTTTT
.	TRBV28	TRBD1	TRBJ2-3	CASSSPGQGLTDTQYF	TGTGCCAGCAGTTCACCGGGACAGGGGTTAACAGATACGCAGTATTTT
.	TRBV5-1	.	TRBJ2-1	CASRRRGLSYNEQFF	TGCGCCTCCCGCCGTCGGGGGTTGTCCTACAATGAGCAGTTCTTC
.	TRBV5-1	.	TRBJ2-2	CASSLRTQEQGGELFF	TGCGCCAGCAGCTTGCGGACACAAGAACAAGGCGGGGAGCTGTTTTTT
.	TRBV28	.	TRBJ2-4	CASSLLPGVNIQYF	TGTGCCAGCAGTTTACTCCCGGGGGTAAACATTCAGTACTTC
.	TRBV28	TRBD1	TRBJ2-6	CASSLEGTGRRGANVLTF	TGTGCCAGCAGTTTAGAGGGGACAGGCCGTCGTGGGGCCAACGTCCTGACTTTC
medium-sized	TRBV5-3	TRBD2	TRBJ2-2	CARSLRPSGGLPTGELFF	TGTGCCAGAAGCTTGAGGCCCAGCGGGGGGCTACCCACCGGGGAGCTGTTTTTT
.	TRBV7-9	TRBD1	TRBJ2-3	CASSFFRGRSGTDTQYF	TGTGCCAGCAGCTTTTTCAGGGGGCGAAGCGGCACAGATACGCAGTATTTT
.	TRBV7-6	TRBD2	TRBJ2-5	CASSLAGLAGETQYF	TGTGCCAGCAGCTTAGCGGGACTAGCGGGAGAGACCCAGTACTTC